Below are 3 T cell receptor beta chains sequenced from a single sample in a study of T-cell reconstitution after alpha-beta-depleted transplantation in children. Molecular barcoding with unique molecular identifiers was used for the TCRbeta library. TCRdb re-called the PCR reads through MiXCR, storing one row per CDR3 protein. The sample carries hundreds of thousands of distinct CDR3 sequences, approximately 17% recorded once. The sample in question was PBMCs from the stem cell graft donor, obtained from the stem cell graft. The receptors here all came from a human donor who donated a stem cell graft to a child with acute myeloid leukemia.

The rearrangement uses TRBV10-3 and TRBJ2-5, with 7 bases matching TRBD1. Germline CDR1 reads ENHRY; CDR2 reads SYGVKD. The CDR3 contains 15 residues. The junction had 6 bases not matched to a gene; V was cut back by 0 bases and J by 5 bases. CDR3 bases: TGTGCCATCAGTGAGTCGAAAGGGGGCCCGGAGACCCAGTACTTC. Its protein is CAISESKGGPETQYF.

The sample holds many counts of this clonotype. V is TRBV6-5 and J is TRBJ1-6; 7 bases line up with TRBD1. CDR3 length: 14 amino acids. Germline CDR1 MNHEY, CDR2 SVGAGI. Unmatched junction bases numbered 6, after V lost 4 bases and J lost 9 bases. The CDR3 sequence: CASSFRDRVSPLHF. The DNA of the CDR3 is TGTGCCAGCAGTTTCCGGGACAGAGTTTCACCCCTCCACTTT.

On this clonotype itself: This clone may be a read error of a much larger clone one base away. CDR3 coding DNA: TGTGCCATCAGTGAGGGACTAGCGGGGGGCACAGATACGCAGTATTTT. It codes for CAISEGLAGGTDTQYF. This chain connects TRBV10-3 to TRBJ2-3, with 13 bases matching TRBD2. Germline loops: CDR1 ENHRY, CDR2 SYGVKD. There are 16 residues in the CDR3. The V segment lost 2 bases and the J segment 1 base; nucleotides outside the gene matches: 0.